This T cell receptor beta chain stems from a study of blood T cell repertoires in COVID-19. J was trimmed by 4 bases and V by 3 bases; bases with no gene match: 9. This CDR3 has 17 residues. Germline assignment: CDR1 ENHRY and CDR2 SYGVKD. Authors' analysis steps: Reference gene primer amplification in the assay estimated nucleated cell counts. The protocol was immunoSEQ multiplex PCR, while the TCRdb copy is restricted to in-frame clones and leaves out a portion. V and J calls and clone size are given by that table; D and trimming were obtained from the DNA. The sample has roughly 70,000 clones; 76% are singletons. This clone has more than one count but fewer than ten.

The chain combines TRBV10-3 with TRBJ2-1, with 10 bases that match TRBD2. The material sequenced was peripheral blood. This sequence was found in a man aged 60 to 75 with COVID-19, enrolled during active disease. CDR3 region: CAISDLAGVSFYNEQFF. In nucleotides, the CDR3 is TGTGCCATCAGTGACCTAGCGGGAGTGAGCTTTTACAATGAGCAGTTCTTC.